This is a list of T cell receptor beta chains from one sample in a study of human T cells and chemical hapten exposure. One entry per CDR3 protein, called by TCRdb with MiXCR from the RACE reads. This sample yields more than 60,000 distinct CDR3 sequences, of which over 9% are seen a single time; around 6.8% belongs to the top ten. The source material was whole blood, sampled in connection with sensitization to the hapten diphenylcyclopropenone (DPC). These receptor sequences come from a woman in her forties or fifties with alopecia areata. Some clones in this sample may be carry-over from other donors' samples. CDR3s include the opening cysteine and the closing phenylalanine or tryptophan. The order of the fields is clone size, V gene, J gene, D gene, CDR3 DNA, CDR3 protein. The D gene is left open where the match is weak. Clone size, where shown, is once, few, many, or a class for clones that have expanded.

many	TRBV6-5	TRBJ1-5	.	TGTGCCAGCAGTGTGGGAAGCAATCAGCCCCAGCATTTT	CASSVGSNQPQHF
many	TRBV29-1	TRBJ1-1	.	TGCAGCGTGGGGGCGGGGGAAGCTTTCTTT	CSVGAGEAFF
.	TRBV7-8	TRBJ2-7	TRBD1	TGTGCCAGCAGCTCCCTGGACAGGGGGGAGCAGTACTTC	CASSSLDRGEQYF
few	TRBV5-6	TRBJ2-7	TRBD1	TGTGCCAGCAGCCGCGTCGGGACAGGGTTGGTGTACGAGCAGTACTTC	CASSRVGTGLVYEQYF
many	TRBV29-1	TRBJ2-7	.	TGCAGCGTCCGCCTGTGGCCCCGGATGGAGCAGTACTTC	CSVRLWPRMEQYF
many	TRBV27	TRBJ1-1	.	TGTGCCAGCAGTTTAAAGGCAGGGTGGTCTGAAGCTTTCTTT	CASSLKAGWSEAFF
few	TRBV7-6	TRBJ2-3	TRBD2	TGTGCCAGCAGCAGGTCTAGCGGGGGGGCAGATACGCAGTATTTT	CASSRSSGGADTQYF
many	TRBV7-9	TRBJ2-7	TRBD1	TGTGCCAGCAGTTGGAGACAGGGCAGCTCCTACGAGCAGTACTTC	CASSWRQGSSYEQYF
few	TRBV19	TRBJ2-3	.	TGTGCCAGTAGTTGGGGTCCGGGAGAATCAGATACGCAGTATTTT	CASSWGPGESDTQYF
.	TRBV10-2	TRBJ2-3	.	TGCGCCAGCAGTGAGCGGGGTGGGCCCCCGGCGCAGTATTTT	CASSERGGPPAQYF
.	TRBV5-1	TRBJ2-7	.	TGCGCCAGCAGATGGGGACTCAACTACGAGCAGTACTTC	CASRWGLNYEQYF
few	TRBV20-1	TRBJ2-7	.	TGCAGTGCTAGTCTCGGAAGCTCCTACGAGCAGTACTTC	CSASLGSSYEQYF
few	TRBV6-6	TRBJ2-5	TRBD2	TGTGCCAGCAGTTACTCGACTAGCGGGAGGGGTAGAAAGACCCAGTACTTC	CASSYSTSGRGRKTQYF
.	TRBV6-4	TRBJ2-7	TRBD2	TGTGCCAGCAGTTATTTGACTAGCACCGAGCAGTACTTC	CASSYLTSTEQYF
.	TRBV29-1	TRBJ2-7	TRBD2	TGCAGCGTTACTCGTGGACTAGCGGGAGTCGGCGAGCAGTACTTC	CSVTRGLAGVGEQYF
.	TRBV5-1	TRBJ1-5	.	TGCGCCAGCAGCTCAGGATCCCCCCGGAGCCCCCAGCATTTT	CASSSGSPRSPQHF
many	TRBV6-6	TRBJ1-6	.	TGTGCCAGCAGCTTTACAGGTTCCGATTCACCCCTCCACTTT	CASSFTGSDSPLHF
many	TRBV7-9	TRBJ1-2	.	TGTGCCAGCAGCAGCGGGGGTAACTATGGCTACACCTTC	CASSSGGNYGYTF
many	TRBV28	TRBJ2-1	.	TGTGCCAGCAGTTTTACGGGACCCTCCTACAATGAGCAGTTCTTC	CASSFTGPSYNEQFF
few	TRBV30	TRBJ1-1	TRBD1	TGTGCCTGGAGCCCTGACAGGGGCTACACTGAAGCTTTCTTT	CAWSPDRGYTEAFF
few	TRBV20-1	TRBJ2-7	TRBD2	TGCAGTGCTAGTAGGCTAGCGGGATACGAGCAGTACTTC	CSASRLAGYEQYF
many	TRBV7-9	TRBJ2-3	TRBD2	TGTGCCAGCAGCTCCCTGACTAGCGGGAGGAAGACAGATACGCAGTATTTT	CASSSLTSGRKTDTQYF